Reported below is one T cell receptor (beta chain). This sample was included in a study of Tregs in tolerant kidney transplant recipients. The germline V gene encodes CDR1 LNHDA and CDR2 SQIVND (reference sequence). J was trimmed by 5 bases and V by 1 base; bases with no gene match: 10. The CDR3 runs 16 residues. Using immunoSEQ multiplex PCR, the repertoire was profiled, and TCRdb retains in-frame clones only, with some absent. This sample has some 66,000 clones; approximately 92% occur once, and the top ten carry 9.5% to 13%. The source material was CD8+ T cells from blood, sampled before the transplant. This TCR was sampled from a human donor who received a combined kidney and bone marrow transplant. The chain combines TRBV19 with TRBJ2-5, with 7 bases matching TRBD2. CDR3: CASSIGLGGVLETQYF. CDR3 coding DNA: TGTGCCAGTAGTATAGGATTGGGGGGGGTCCTGGAGACCCAGTACTTC.